This T cell receptor (beta chain) was found in a study of PD-1 blockade in classical Hodgkin lymphoma. Study context: With a 2-week interval, patients received intravenous nivolumab at 3 mg/kg.

Every one of the patients relapsed after autologous stem cell transplantation (brentuximab vedotin exposure was variable). V was cut by 5 bases and J by 5 bases, with 12 bases left in between. The CDR3 length is 13 residues. Germline V gives CDR1 SNHLY, CDR2 FYNNEI. Measured with immunoSEQ multiplex PCR; TCRdb has only the in-frame clones, and not every one. The sample includes about 66,000 clones, 70% to 80% of them seen just once. The receptor's source is a human donor with classical Hodgkin lymphoma. The sample consisted of peripheral blood mononuclear cells (PBMCs), taken before the second cycle of nivolumab. The J gene is TRBJ1-1, the V gene TRBV2; D unclear. Here the CDR3 DNA reads TGTGCCAGCAGTCCGGGAGGATCGACTGAAGCTTTCTTT. Its translation: CASSPGGSTEAFF.